A single sample is the source of the 8 T cell receptor beta chains below, sequenced in a study of T cell repertoires in cytomegalovirus infection. From the reads, TCRdb called clonotypes with MiXCR, one entry per CDR3 protein. The sample shows more than 400,000 distinct CDR3 sequences, more than 25% of them seen only once. Material for sequencing was PBMCs. The receptors originated from a human donor in good health (CMV status not recorded). Some clones in this sample may be carry-over from other donors' samples.

This chain joins TRBV12-3 or TRBV12-4 and TRBJ2-1, with TRBD2 matching over 7 bases. The CDR3 totals 15 residues. With 3 bases clipped from V and 5 bases from J, the junction kept 7 bases outside the gene matches. CDR3 DNA sequence: TGTGCCAGCAGTTTCTTAGCGGGTGTCCACAATGAGCAGTTCTTC. Translation: CASSFLAGVHNEQFF.

This clonotype was recorded a few times. As DNA, the CDR3 is TGTGCCAGCAGCTTAGCGGGGCAGGGTTGGGGCGAGCAGTACTTC. Encoded protein: CASSLAGQGWGEQYF. V and J are TRBV7-2 and TRBJ2-7; weak D call: TRBD1 (5 bases). The CDR3 consists of 15 residues. The germline V gene encodes CDR1 SGHTA and CDR2 FQGNSA. Trimming pared 0 bases from V and 6 bases from J, leaving 15 bases between.

This clonotype showed up many times. V gene TRBV7-2 combines with J gene TRBJ2-1, with TRBD2 as a possible D gene (6 bases). V lost 2 bases and J lost 6, with 11 bases in between. This CDR3 contains 14 residues. From germline, CDR1 is SGHTA and CDR2 FQGNSA. CDR3 residues: CASSLMTSFNEQFF. The CDR3 DNA follows: TGTGCCAGCAGCTTAATGACTAGTTTCAATGAGCAGTTCTTC.

The V and J genes are TRBV4-2 and TRBJ2-1; D call uncertain. The germline gives CDR1 LGHNA, CDR2 YNFKEQ. This CDR3 region has 16 residues. V gave up 0 bases and J gave up 2 bases, with 11 bases separating them. The CDR3 DNA reads as TGTGCCAGCAGCCAAGATGTTAGCTCACCCTACAATGAGCAGTTCTTC. Translation: CASSQDVSSPYNEQFF.

This clonotype has ten or more counts. The rearrangement uses TRBV12-3 or TRBV12-4 and TRBJ2-7; 7 bases are a match to TRBD2. This CDR3 comprises 15 residues. V lost 3 bases and J lost 7; bases outside the gene matches: 12. The CDR3 loop reads CASSFQAGLRWEQYF. Written as DNA, the CDR3 is TGTGCCAGCAGTTTCCAAGCGGGGTTGAGGTGGGAGCAGTACTTC.

This clonotype was recorded at least ten times. V and J are TRBV27 and TRBJ1-1; 8 nucleotides line up with TRBD1. This CDR3 comprises 15 residues. Per the germline V gene, CDR1 is MNHEY and CDR2 is SMNVEV (reference sequence). The ends lost 3 bases at V and 2 bases at J; junction bases unmatched: 5. The CDR3 DNA is TGTGCCAGCAGTTTCCGCGGGACAGGAAACACTGAAGCTTTCTTT. Its protein product is CASSFRGTGNTEAFF.

This clonotype turned up a few times. The chain couples TRBV2 to TRBJ1-2, with a tentative D call TRBD1 (6 bases). V shed 8 bases and J shed 8 bases, with 12 bases lying between them. Per the germline V gene, CDR1 is SNHLY and CDR2 is FYNNEI. The CDR3 is made up of 11 amino acids. CDR3 nucleotide sequence: TGTGCCAGCTGGGGGCGGGAAGGCTACACCTTC. Encoded protein: CASWGREGYTF.

This clonotype was seen repeatedly, ten times or more. V is TRBV6-2 or TRBV6-3 and J is TRBJ1-5; D uncertain. CDR1 and CDR2 (germline): MNHEY, SVGEGT. Trimming stripped 6 bases from V and 1 base from J, with 4 bases between. The CDR3 is 12 residues long. CDR3 in amino acids: CASRDSNQPQHF. CDR3 nucleotide sequence: TGTGCCAGCAGAGACAGCAATCAGCCCCAGCATTTT.